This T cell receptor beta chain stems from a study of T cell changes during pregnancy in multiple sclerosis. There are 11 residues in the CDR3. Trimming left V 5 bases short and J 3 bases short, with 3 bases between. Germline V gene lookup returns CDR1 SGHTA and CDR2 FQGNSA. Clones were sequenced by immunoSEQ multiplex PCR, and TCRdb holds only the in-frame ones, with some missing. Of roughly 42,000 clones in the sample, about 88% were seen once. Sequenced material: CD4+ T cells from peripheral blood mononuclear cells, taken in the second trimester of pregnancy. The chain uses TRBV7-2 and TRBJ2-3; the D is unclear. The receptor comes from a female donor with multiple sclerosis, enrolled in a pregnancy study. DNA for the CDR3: TGTGCCAGCAGCCTTACAGATACGCAGTATTTT. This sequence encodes CASSLTDTQYF.